The present entry profiles one T cell receptor beta chain with its context. The antigen is not known. Measured with immunoSEQ multiplex PCR; TCRdb has only the in-frame clones, and not every one. The data show about 44,000 clones, roughly 95% seen once. The data were obtained in a study of Tregs in tolerant kidney transplant recipients. Study background: Sorting used antibodies to exclude donor cells. Whole-study results and caveats: No direct test of biological reproducibility was done here.

This clonotype was sampled from a human donor in good health. The material sequenced was Tregs from blood cultured with allogeneic cells.

The CDR3 protein is CASSLGLNQPQHF. CDR3 DNA: TGTGCCAGCAGCTTAGGGTTGAATCAGCCCCAGCATTTT. The chain links TRBV11-2 to TRBJ1-5; D is ambiguous. The V end was cut by 1 base, the J end by 4 bases, with 5 bases between. The CDR3 has 13 amino acids. The V gene's germline CDR1 is SGHAT and CDR2 FQNNGV.